Described below is a single T cell receptor beta chain sequence and its context. Its specific antigen is unknown. Base qualities are not at hand, and no much larger clone is one base apart. TCRbeta CDR3 regions were sequenced with the immunoSEQ Assay. After extraction, genomic DNA underwent amplification by bias-controlled multiplex PCR, followed by high-throughput sequencing. Under the source paper's analysis protocol: Collapsing and filtering of sequences were performed to quantify the absolute abundance of each unique TCRbeta CDR3 region. T cell fraction was estimated by normalization of TCRbeta template counts to usable DNA, with usable DNA being measured through amplification of reference genes present in all nucleated cells. Repertoire TCRs were annotated as SARS-CoV-2-specific by exact matching of V gene, CDR3 amino acid sequence and J gene to a known reactive TCR set. The reference SARS-CoV-2 TCR set was obtained from MIRA and was filtered for enrichment in COVID-19-positive ImmuneCODE repertoires, whereby public or cross-reactive TCRs were removed. Using the MIRA antigens, annotated TCRs were further analysed by specific ORF or by position within an ORF. Breadth was defined as annotated unique rearrangements over total unique productive rearrangements; depth was the summed frequency of those rearrangements. Two-sided Wilcoxon rank-sum tests were applied when comparing TCR breadth between groups. As stored in TCRdb, this immuneACCESS dataset retains in-frame rearrangements with V and J assigned. A fraction of the clones does not appear; measured against another copy, unresolved V genes explain less than half of the discrepancy, and the remainder lacks a known reason. V and J calls plus clone size are reproduced from that table; the DNA served to infer D and trimming. The sample table lists about 680,000 clones, roughly nine tenths of them with a count of one. The ten largest clones take up about 1.5% of the sample.

The sample's treatment or condition label is to be understood as: about 20 received Ad26.COV2.S at low or high dose, single or two shots; several received placebo; per-sample allocation not given. Repertoires of vaccine and placebo recipients were sequenced from samples taken on day 63 after the first injection. Cohort 1b enrolled about two dozen adults aged 18-55 years at a single site in Boston, USA, between 29 July and 7 August 2020. Ad26.COV2.S consisted of a replication-incompetent adenovirus type 26 vector by which a prefusion-stabilized SARS-CoV-2 spike protein from the original Wuhan strain was expressed. This sample stems from a study of Ad26.COV2.S vaccination and SARS-CoV-2 variants (dated by TCRdb to 2020 to 2022). Study-wide context: Vaccine-arm donors came from COV1001, a multicentre, randomized, double-blind, placebo-controlled phase I-IIa trial of Ad26.COV2.S in healthy adults. Dosing of Ad26.COV2.S was intramuscular, at either 5x10^10 or 1x10^11 viral particles, delivered as one shot or as two shots spaced 56 days apart. TCRbeta repertoire sequencing served as the tool for gauging how specific and how broad the SARS-CoV-2-reactive T cell receptors were following Ad26.COV2.S vaccination. A total of approximately 32 samples were included in the TCR-sequenced set, comprising about 20 Ad26.COV2.S vaccine recipients, 5 placebo recipients and 8 SARS-CoV-2 convalescent individuals. Participants in the trial were split at random into five groups of five each, receiving low-dose or high-dose Ad26.COV2.S once or twice, or else placebo on both occasions. Investigators remained blinded to trial group allocation during experiments and outcome assessment. Paper-wide results and their limitations: Comparing responses between vaccine doses or regimens was not something the study was powered to do. After vaccination, substantial breadth of spike-specific CD8+ and CD4+ T cell responses was reported. It was noted by the authors that total T cell responses may have been underestimated by the TCR breadth and depth analyses. Non-spike TCR breadth was comparable between vaccine and placebo recipients, consistent with the vaccine containing only spike. Compared with placebo recipients, Ad26.COV2.S recipients showed higher spike-specific TCR breadth (P = 0.0014).

The source material was peripheral blood, sampled in a trial of Ad26.COV2.S vaccine versus placebo. The TCR sequence derives from a person aged 18-60 years who received the Ad26.COV2.S COVID-19 vaccine or a placebo.

CDR3 sequence: CASSTNKGRQFF. In nucleotide form, the sequence is TGTGCCAGCAGCACGAATAAGGGGAGGCAGTTCTTC. This sequence uses TRBV9 and TRBJ2-1; the D region is possibly TRBD1 or TRBD2, each matching across 5 bases. From cysteine to phenylalanine, the CDR3 is 12 amino acids long. The entry retains the CDR3 DNA only, 36 bases that are in frame from base 1. Looking up the germline V gene yields CDR1 SGDLS and CDR2 YYNGEE. V lost 4 bases and J lost 12 bases; the stretch between them is 14 bases long.